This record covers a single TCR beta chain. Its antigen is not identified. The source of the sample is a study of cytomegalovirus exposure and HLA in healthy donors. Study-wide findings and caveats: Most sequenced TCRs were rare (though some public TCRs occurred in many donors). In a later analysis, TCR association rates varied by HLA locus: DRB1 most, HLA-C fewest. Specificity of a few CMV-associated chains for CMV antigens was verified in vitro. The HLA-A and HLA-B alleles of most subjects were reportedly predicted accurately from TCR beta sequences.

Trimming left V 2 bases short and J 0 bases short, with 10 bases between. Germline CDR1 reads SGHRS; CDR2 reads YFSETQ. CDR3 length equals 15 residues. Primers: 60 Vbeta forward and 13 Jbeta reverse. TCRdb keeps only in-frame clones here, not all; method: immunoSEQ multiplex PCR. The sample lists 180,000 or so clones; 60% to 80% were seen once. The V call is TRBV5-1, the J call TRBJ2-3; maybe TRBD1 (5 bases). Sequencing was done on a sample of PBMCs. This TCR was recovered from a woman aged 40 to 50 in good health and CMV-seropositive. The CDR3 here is CASSFQGMSTDTQYF. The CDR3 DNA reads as TGCGCCAGCAGCTTTCAGGGTATGAGCACAGATACGCAGTATTTT.